The 9 T cell receptor beta chains below were found in one sample sequenced in a study of control samples from healthy donors and cancer patients. Clones were read by immunoSEQ multiplex PCR, and TCRdb kept only the in-frame ones, dropping some. Among roughly 88,000 clones listed, 93% were seen once. Sequencing input: blood. The receptors stem from a man aged 18 to 30 in good health.

V and J are TRBV27 and TRBJ1-1, with no clear D. The V gene lost 6 bases and the J gene lost 4 bases, with 9 bases spanning the gap. Germline CDR1 and CDR2: MNHEY and SMNVEV (reference sequence). The CDR3 runs 12 residues. The CDR3 nucleotides are TGTGCCAGCAGGGTTGGTGGCACTGAAGCTTTCTTT. Encoded protein: CASRVGGTEAFF.

The chain carries TRBV24-1 and TRBJ2-7; no clear D. Between the trimmed V and J ends, which lost 3 bases and 3 bases, there was a span of 5 bases. The CDR3 is 12 amino acids. Germline-derived CDR1 and CDR2 are KGHDR and SFDVKD. Here the CDR3 DNA reads TGTGCCACCAGTGATACTGGCTACGAGCAGTACTTC. Protein sequence: CATSDTGYEQYF.

The count of this clone is one. This sequence joins TRBV3-1 (or the pseudogene TRBV3-2) and TRBJ1-1; unclear D gene. V gave up 0 bases and J gave up 4 bases, with 9 bases separating them. This CDR3 has 14 residues. Germline V CDR1 and CDR2: LGHDT, YNNKEL (reference sequence). CDR3 in DNA: TGTGCCAGCAGCCAAGATATGGGGTCCACTGAAGCTTTCTTT. As protein: CASSQDMGSTEAFF.

The chain joins TRBV5-6 to TRBJ1-1; 10 bases are a match to TRBD1. The CDR3 runs to 15 residues. Trimming at V came to 0 bases and at J to 8 bases, leaving 7 bases not matched to a gene. Germline V CDR1 and CDR2: SGHDT, YYEEEE. The CDR3 region is CASSLAGQGYREAFF. The DNA of the CDR3 is TGTGCCAGCAGCTTGGCGGGACAGGGGTACCGCGAAGCTTTCTTT.

The chain uses TRBV4-1 and TRBJ1-4, with D possibly TRBD1 on 6 matching bases. CDR1 is MGHRA, CDR2 YSYEKL, per germline. V dropped 5 bases and J dropped 12 bases, with 22 bases sitting between them. The CDR3 is made up of 15 amino acids. The CDR3 DNA reads TGCGCCAGCAGCGAACGGGGGGACACGACCGAGGAACTGTTTTTT. This codes for CASSERGDTTEELFF.

This clone was seen just once. V and J are TRBV6-5 and TRBJ2-2; D unresolved. The CDR3 totals 13 residues. V lost 6 bases and J 5 bases, leaving 10 bases between the germline ends. Germline CDR1 reads MNHEY; CDR2 reads SVGAGI. DNA for the CDR3: TGTGCCAGCAGACCCGCTGATACCGGGGAGCTGTTTTTT. It specifies CASRPADTGELFF.

DNA for the CDR3: TGTGCCAGAAGCCGGGGACTAGAAAAAGAGACCCAGTACTTC. Its translation: CARSRGLEKETQYF. The gene calls are TRBV5-3 and TRBJ2-5, with 8 positions matching TRBD2. TRBV5-3 is an ORF; its function is uncertain. The CDR3 consists of 14 residues. V lost 4 bases and J lost 3; bases outside the gene matches: 5.

About this clone itself: Other nucleotide sequences from this sample produce the same CDR3. V and J are TRBV7-2 and TRBJ2-5; the D is unclear. This CDR3 comprises 13 residues. Germline CDR1 and CDR2: SGHTA and FQGNSA. Trimming cost V 1 base and J 1 base, with 4 bases left between them. CDR3 in amino acids: CASSLGSQETQYF. The DNA for the CDR3 is TGTGCCAGCAGCTTAGGTAGCCAAGAGACCCAGTACTTC.

V gene TRBV15 combines with J gene TRBJ1-5; possibly TRBD1 for D (5 bases). The germline CDR1 and CDR2 sequences are LNHNV and YYDKDF (reference sequence). The CDR3 contains 16 residues. V lost 3 bases and J lost 0, with 12 bases in between. CDR3 sequence: CATSSRGGYSNQPQHF. CDR3 in DNA: TGTGCCACCAGCAGCCGGGGGGGGTATAGCAATCAGCCCCAGCATTTT.